Given below is one T cell receptor beta chain in context. Antigen: not known. The data derive from a study of blood T cells in healthy people across ages. Findings and caveats of the study: CMV status of donors was unknown, possibly confounding expanded clonotype changes.

Using a J-beta primer mix together with a sample-barcoded 5' primer, a second PCR was run for about 7 to 12 cycles. One entry per CDR3 protein, called by TCRdb with MiXCR from the 5' RACE reads. The sample has 750,000 to 950,000 distinct CDR3 sequences; 29% are singletons. This CDR3 is 16 amino acids long. V lost 2 bases and J 1 base, leaving 14 bases between the germline ends. Germline values: CDR1 SGHTA, CDR2 FQGTGA. The same data also went into a second study, on T cells of mothers and their children. According to that study: For each mother, over 9.5 million TCR beta CDR3 reads were obtained, and for each child, a few million. Overlap ran slightly, non-significantly higher for related than unrelated mother-child pairs. T cell clones that were persistent and microchimeric went undetected.

This TCR derives from a woman aged 40 to 50 in good health. The sequencing sample was made of blood. The chain carries TRBV7-3 and TRBJ1-1; D is unresolved. CDR3 nucleotides: TGTGCCAGCAGCTTAGTGGGGTCGTTATCGAACACTGAAGCTTTCTTT. Amino acid sequence: CASSLVGSLSNTEAFF.